This is a list of T cell receptor beta chains from one sample in a study of early T cells in non-severe SARS-CoV-2 infection. TCRdb redid the calling of the 5' RACE reads with MiXCR, one entry per CDR3 protein. The sample yields under 60,000 distinct CDR3 sequences, more than 9% seen once. What was sequenced was whole blood. Source of these receptors: an adult who was a healthcare worker with PCR-confirmed SARS-CoV-2 infection or an uninfected control (not recorded which). Both conserved end residues are part of each CDR3. Fields, in order: J gene, V gene, D gene, clone size, CDR3 protein, CDR3 DNA. The D gene is left open where the match is weak. Size values are once, few and many counts, or a class for expanded clones, and some rows have none.

J gene: TRBJ1-2
V gene: TRBV10-2
D gene: NA
clone size: few
CDR3 protein: CASSQTAQGPYGYTF
CDR3 DNA: TGCGCCAGCAGCCAGACAGCCCAGGGGCCCTATGGCTACACCTTC

J gene: TRBJ2-3
V gene: TRBV27
D gene: TRBD1
clone size: many
CDR3 protein: CASSRYGQGYTDTQYF
CDR3 DNA: TGTGCCAGCAGTCGTTATGGACAGGGATACACAGATACGCAGTATTTT

J gene: TRBJ2-5
V gene: TRBV5-1
D gene: NA
clone size: many
CDR3 protein: CASSSGTIKETQYF
CDR3 DNA: TGCGCCAGCAGCTCCGGGACAATTAAAGAGACCCAGTACTTC

J gene: TRBJ2-1
V gene: TRBV4-3
D gene: NA
clone size: few
CDR3 protein: CASSRVRDEQFF
CDR3 DNA: TGCGCCAGCAGCCGAGTAAGGGATGAGCAGTTCTTC

J gene: TRBJ2-1
V gene: TRBV7-6
D gene: NA
clone size: many
CDR3 protein: CASSLQGARGNEQFF
CDR3 DNA: TGTGCCAGCAGCTTACAGGGTGCGAGGGGGAATGAGCAGTTCTTC

J gene: TRBJ1-1
V gene: TRBV6-2/TRBV6-3
D gene: TRBD1
clone size: many
CDR3 protein: CASSYRQGNMNTEAFF
CDR3 DNA: TGTGCCAGCAGTTATAGACAGGGGAACATGAACACTGAAGCTTTCTTT

J gene: TRBJ2-7
V gene: TRBV7-2
D gene: TRBD1
clone size: many
CDR3 protein: CASSNRQGPYEQYF
CDR3 DNA: TGTGCCAGCAGCAACAGACAGGGGCCCTACGAGCAGTACTTC

J gene: TRBJ2-1
V gene: TRBV5-4
D gene: NA
clone size: NA
CDR3 protein: CASISSRGEQFF
CDR3 DNA: TGTGCCAGCATCTCTTCCCGTGGCGAGCAGTTCTTC

J gene: TRBJ2-7
V gene: TRBV5-1
D gene: NA
clone size: many
CDR3 protein: CASTLGPTRYEQYF
CDR3 DNA: TGCGCCAGCACCTTGGGGCCAACCCGCTACGAGCAGTACTTC

J gene: TRBJ2-7
V gene: TRBV6-2/TRBV6-3
D gene: TRBD2
clone size: few
CDR3 protein: CASSTGLGSHEQYF
CDR3 DNA: TGTGCCAGCAGTACGGGACTAGGAAGTCACGAGCAGTACTTC

J gene: TRBJ2-7
V gene: TRBV5-1
D gene: TRBD1
clone size: NA
CDR3 protein: CASSFRDSAYEQYF
CDR3 DNA: TGCGCCAGCAGCTTCCGGGACAGTGCCTACGAGCAGTACTTC

J gene: TRBJ2-5
V gene: TRBV11-2
D gene: NA
clone size: NA
CDR3 protein: CASSLDPIGVETQYF
CDR3 DNA: TGTGCCAGCAGCTTAGATCCCATAGGGGTTGAGACCCAGTACTTC

J gene: TRBJ2-1
V gene: TRBV2
D gene: TRBD1
clone size: many
CDR3 protein: CASSLRQGRLNEQFF
CDR3 DNA: TGTGCCAGCAGTTTACGACAGGGGAGGTTGAATGAGCAGTTCTTC

J gene: TRBJ1-1
V gene: TRBV7-8
D gene: NA
clone size: few
CDR3 protein: CASSPRGANTEAFF
CDR3 DNA: TGTGCCAGCAGCCCCCGGGGGGCGAACACTGAAGCTTTCTTT

J gene: TRBJ1-3
V gene: TRBV12-3/TRBV12-4
D gene: TRBD1
clone size: few
CDR3 protein: CASSQGGTVGNTIYF
CDR3 DNA: TGTGCCAGCAGTCAGGGGGGGACTGTGGGAAACACCATATATTTT

J gene: TRBJ1-3
V gene: TRBV18
D gene: NA
clone size: many
CDR3 protein: CASSPDRLSGNTIYF
CDR3 DNA: TGTGCCAGCTCACCAGACAGGCTCTCTGGAAACACCATATATTTT

J gene: TRBJ2-7
V gene: TRBV12-3/TRBV12-4
D gene: NA
clone size: many
CDR3 protein: CASSFQGTYEQYF
CDR3 DNA: TGTGCCAGCAGTTTCCAGGGGACCTACGAGCAGTACTTC

J gene: TRBJ2-7
V gene: TRBV12-3/TRBV12-4
D gene: TRBD2
clone size: NA
CDR3 protein: CASSQERGAPYF
CDR3 DNA: TGTGCCAGCAGTCAGGAGCGGGGGGCGCCGTACTTC

J gene: TRBJ2-5
V gene: TRBV20-1
D gene: TRBD1
clone size: many
CDR3 protein: CSASTGEETETQYF
CDR3 DNA: TGCAGTGCCTCGACAGGGGAGGAAACAGAGACCCAGTACTTC

J gene: TRBJ1-1
V gene: TRBV18
D gene: NA
clone size: few
CDR3 protein: CASSYPPMNTEAFF
CDR3 DNA: TGTGCCAGCTCCTACCCCCCAATGAACACTGAAGCTTTCTTT

J gene: TRBJ2-1
V gene: TRBV7-2
D gene: TRBD2
clone size: many
CDR3 protein: CASSFRTSGYNEQFF
CDR3 DNA: TGTGCCAGCAGCTTTAGGACTAGCGGTTACAATGAGCAGTTCTTC

J gene: TRBJ1-4
V gene: TRBV5-5
D gene: NA
clone size: many
CDR3 protein: CASSYGGAVKLFF
CDR3 DNA: TGTGCCAGCAGCTACGGTGGGGCGGTAAAACTGTTTTTT

J gene: TRBJ2-5
V gene: TRBV11-2
D gene: NA
clone size: many
CDR3 protein: CASSLNLRNLQETQYF
CDR3 DNA: TGTGCCAGCAGCTTAAACTTGAGAAACCTACAAGAGACCCAGTACTTC

J gene: TRBJ2-3
V gene: TRBV3-1
D gene: NA
clone size: NA
CDR3 protein: CATGTGGRKMQYF
CDR3 DNA: TGTGCCACCGGCACGGGGGGCCGAAAGATGCAGTATTTT

J gene: TRBJ2-5
V gene: TRBV7-2
D gene: TRBD1
clone size: NA
CDR3 protein: CASSPQTGGWETQYF
CDR3 DNA: TGTGCCAGCAGCCCACAAACAGGGGGCTGGGAGACCCAGTACTTC

J gene: TRBJ2-5
V gene: TRBV5-1
D gene: NA
clone size: NA
CDR3 protein: CASSLIRGAETQYF
CDR3 DNA: TGCGCCAGCAGCTTGATCCGGGGTGCAGAGACCCAGTACTTC

J gene: TRBJ2-6
V gene: TRBV19
D gene: NA
clone size: many
CDR3 protein: CASSIGGRGANVLTF
CDR3 DNA: TGTGCCAGTAGTATAGGGGGGCGAGGGGCCAACGTCCTGACTTTC

J gene: TRBJ1-1
V gene: TRBV7-2
D gene: NA
clone size: many
CDR3 protein: CASSLGQVGTEAFF
CDR3 DNA: TGTGCCAGCAGCTTAGGGCAAGTGGGGACTGAAGCTTTCTTT

J gene: TRBJ2-3
V gene: TRBV25-1
D gene: TRBD1
clone size: few
CDR3 protein: CASSVTGGWVDTQYF
CDR3 DNA: TGTGCCAGCAGTGTTACAGGGGGCTGGGTAGATACGCAGTATTTT

J gene: TRBJ2-7
V gene: TRBV6-2/TRBV6-3
D gene: NA
clone size: NA
CDR3 protein: CASSYRLFYEQYF
CDR3 DNA: TGTGCCAGCAGTTACCGTCTTTTCTACGAGCAGTACTTC

J gene: TRBJ2-7
V gene: TRBV7-9
D gene: NA
clone size: many
CDR3 protein: CASSQDSREQYF
CDR3 DNA: TGTGCCAGCAGCCAGGACAGCCGCGAGCAGTACTTC

J gene: TRBJ1-5
V gene: TRBV10-1
D gene: NA
clone size: few
CDR3 protein: CASNRTASNQPQHF
CDR3 DNA: TGCGCCAGCAACCGGACGGCTAGCAATCAGCCCCAGCATTTT

J gene: TRBJ2-3
V gene: TRBV29-1
D gene: TRBD1
clone size: NA
CDR3 protein: CSVEVRRGQDTQYF
CDR3 DNA: TGCAGCGTTGAAGTCCGCAGGGGGCAAGATACGCAGTATTTT

J gene: TRBJ1-5
V gene: TRBV20-1
D gene: NA
clone size: NA
CDR3 protein: CSARVGDSNQPQHF
CDR3 DNA: TGCAGTGCTAGAGTTGGCGATAGCAATCAGCCCCAGCATTTT

J gene: TRBJ2-7
V gene: TRBV6-2/TRBV6-3
D gene: NA
clone size: NA
CDR3 protein: CASCYVKAGLREQYF
CDR3 DNA: TGTGCCAGCTGTTATGTTAAGGCAGGGCTACGGGAGCAGTACTTC

J gene: TRBJ1-1
V gene: TRBV4-1
D gene: TRBD1
clone size: many
CDR3 protein: CASSFNAGGTGGKKNTEAFF
CDR3 DNA: TGCGCCAGCAGCTTTAACGCCGGCGGGACAGGGGGAAAAAAGAACACTGAAGCTTTCTTT

J gene: TRBJ2-7
V gene: TRBV7-9
D gene: NA
clone size: NA
CDR3 protein: CASSPLGQGLRQYF
CDR3 DNA: TGTGCCAGCAGCCCCCTCGGGCAGGGGCTTCGGCAGTACTTC

J gene: TRBJ2-3
V gene: TRBV6-5
D gene: NA
clone size: many
CDR3 protein: CASSYTQGVGTQYF
CDR3 DNA: TGTGCCAGCAGTTACACACAGGGTGTCGGTACGCAGTATTTT

J gene: TRBJ1-6
V gene: TRBV20-1
D gene: NA
clone size: NA
CDR3 protein: CSASRQASSYNSPLHF
CDR3 DNA: TGCAGTGCTAGTCGGCAGGCGAGCTCCTATAATTCACCCCTCCACTTT

J gene: TRBJ2-3
V gene: TRBV4-2
D gene: NA
clone size: NA
CDR3 protein: CASSQESPPRTDTQYF
CDR3 DNA: TGTGCCAGCAGCCAAGAGTCACCTCCTCGCACAGATACGCAGTATTTT

J gene: TRBJ2-2
V gene: TRBV4-1
D gene: NA
clone size: NA
CDR3 protein: CASSQWGAGALNTGELFF
CDR3 DNA: TGCGCCAGCAGCCAATGGGGGGCAGGAGCTTTGAACACCGGGGAGCTGTTTTTT

J gene: TRBJ2-3
V gene: TRBV2
D gene: NA
clone size: NA
CDR3 protein: CASSPNAGHTQYF
CDR3 DNA: TGTGCCAGCAGCCCCAACGCGGGTCATACGCAGTATTTT

J gene: TRBJ2-5
V gene: TRBV5-1
D gene: TRBD2
clone size: many
CDR3 protein: CASSLQPSGSGETQYF
CDR3 DNA: TGCGCCAGCAGCTTACAACCTAGCGGGAGCGGAGAGACCCAGTACTTC

J gene: TRBJ1-1
V gene: TRBV29-1
D gene: NA
clone size: NA
CDR3 protein: CSVKKPLNTEAFF
CDR3 DNA: TGCAGCGTTAAAAAACCTCTGAACACTGAAGCTTTCTTT

J gene: TRBJ2-7
V gene: TRBV29-1
D gene: NA
clone size: many
CDR3 protein: CSVEGLSDEQYF
CDR3 DNA: TGCAGCGTCGAGGGTCTGTCGGACGAGCAGTACTTC

J gene: TRBJ2-7
V gene: TRBV7-6
D gene: TRBD1
clone size: many
CDR3 protein: CASSPLDRALREQYF
CDR3 DNA: TGTGCCAGCAGCCCGTTGGACAGGGCCCTACGCGAGCAGTACTTC

J gene: TRBJ2-1
V gene: TRBV6-2/TRBV6-3
D gene: TRBD2
clone size: many
CDR3 protein: CASSFPLTSGAQIHYNEQFF
CDR3 DNA: TGTGCCAGCAGTTTCCCCCTGACTAGCGGGGCTCAGATCCACTACAATGAGCAGTTCTTC

J gene: TRBJ2-3
V gene: TRBV4-2
D gene: NA
clone size: many
CDR3 protein: CASSQDPSRETDTQYF
CDR3 DNA: TGTGCCAGCAGCCAAGATCCGTCCAGGGAGACAGATACGCAGTATTTT

J gene: TRBJ2-7
V gene: TRBV28
D gene: NA
clone size: many
CDR3 protein: CASSSVIYNSYEQYF
CDR3 DNA: TGTGCCAGCAGTTCAGTTATCTACAATTCCTACGAGCAGTACTTC

J gene: TRBJ2-3
V gene: TRBV4-3
D gene: NA
clone size: many
CDR3 protein: CASSQVALPPDTQYF
CDR3 DNA: TGCGCCAGCAGCCAAGTGGCACTTCCCCCAGATACGCAGTATTTT